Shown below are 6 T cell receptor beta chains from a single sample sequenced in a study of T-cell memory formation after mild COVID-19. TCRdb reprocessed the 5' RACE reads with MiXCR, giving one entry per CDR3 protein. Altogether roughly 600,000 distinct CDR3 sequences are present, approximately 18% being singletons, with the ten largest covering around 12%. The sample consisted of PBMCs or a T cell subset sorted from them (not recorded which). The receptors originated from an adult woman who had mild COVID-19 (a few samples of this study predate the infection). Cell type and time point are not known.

In DNA, the CDR3 is TGTGCCAGCAGTGGAGGGACAGCCCCGAGCTCCTATAATTCACCCCTCCACTTT. Translated: CASSGGTAPSSYNSPLHF. V and J are TRBV6-5 and TRBJ1-6, with 7 bases that match TRBD1. The V gene's germline CDR1 is MNHEY and CDR2 SVGAGI. This CDR3 is built from 18 residues. J gave up 0 bases and V 5 bases, and 10 bases lay outside the gene matches.

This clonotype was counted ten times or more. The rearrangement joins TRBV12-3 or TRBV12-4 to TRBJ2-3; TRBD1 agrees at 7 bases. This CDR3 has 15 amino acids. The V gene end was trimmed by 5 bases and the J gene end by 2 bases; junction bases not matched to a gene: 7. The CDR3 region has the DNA TGTGCCAGCAGTCCGGGACAGCTCTACACAGATACGCAGTATTTT. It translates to CASSPGQLYTDTQYF.

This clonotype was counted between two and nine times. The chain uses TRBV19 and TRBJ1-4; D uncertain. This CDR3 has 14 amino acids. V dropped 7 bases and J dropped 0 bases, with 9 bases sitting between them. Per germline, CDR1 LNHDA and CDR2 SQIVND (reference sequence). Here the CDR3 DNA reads TGTGCCAGTACTAGCACGGCAACTAATGAAAAACTGTTTTTT. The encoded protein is CASTSTATNEKLFF.

The CDR3 region is CATSKGTGTYEQYF. CDR3 in DNA: TGTGCCACCAGCAAAGGGACAGGGACCTACGAGCAGTACTTC. The gene calls are TRBV15 and TRBJ2-7; 9 positions match TRBD1. The length of the CDR3 is 14 residues. CDR1 is LNHNV, CDR2 YYDKDF, per germline (reference sequence). The V segment lost 4 bases and the J segment 2 bases; nucleotides outside the gene matches: 3.

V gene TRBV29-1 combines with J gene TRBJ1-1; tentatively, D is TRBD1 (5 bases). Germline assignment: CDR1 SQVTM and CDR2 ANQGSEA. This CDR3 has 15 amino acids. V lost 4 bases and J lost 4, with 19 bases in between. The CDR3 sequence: CSVVSWVEGRTEAFF. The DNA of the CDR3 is TGCAGCGTTGTCTCTTGGGTTGAGGGGCGCACTGAAGCTTTCTTT.

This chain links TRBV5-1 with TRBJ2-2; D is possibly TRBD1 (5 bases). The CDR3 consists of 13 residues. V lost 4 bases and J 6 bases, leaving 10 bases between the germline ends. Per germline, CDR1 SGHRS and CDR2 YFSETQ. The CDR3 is CASSPSGSGELFF. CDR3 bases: TGCGCCAGCAGCCCCTCAGGGTCCGGGGAGCTGTTTTTT.